These 11 T cell receptor beta chains share one sample of origin, sequenced in a study of identifying expanded T cells in peripheral blood. TCRdb's table, derived via immunoSEQ multiplex PCR, lists solely in-frame clones and lacks some. Among 55,000 to 80,000 clones, about 85% were seen once, and the ten largest hold about 20%. Sequencing was carried out using blood. The origin of the receptors is a person aged 18 to 70 in good health.

This clone was counted once. V gene TRBV27 combines with J gene TRBJ2-2, with D possibly being TRBD1 or TRBD2 (5 bases each). Trimming pared 5 bases from V and 2 bases from J, leaving 15 bases between. The length of the CDR3 is 16 residues. In germline, CDR1 is MNHEY, CDR2 SMNVEV (reference sequence). The DNA for the CDR3 is TGTGCCAGCAGTCCGCACGGGGCCTTAAACACCGGGGAGCTGTTTTTT. Translated, it gives CASSPHGALNTGELFF.

This sequence joins TRBV19 and TRBJ2-7; D is perhaps TRBD2 (6 bases). Per germline, CDR1 LNHDA and CDR2 SQIVND (reference sequence). CDR3 length: 16 residues. The V end lost 5 bases, the J end lost 0 bases, and 17 bases lay between the germline ends. The CDR3 loop is CASSSHRGGGSYEQYF. The CDR3 DNA sequence: TGTGCCAGTAGTTCCCACCGGGGAGGTGGCTCCTACGAGCAGTACTTC.

The rearrangement uses TRBV11-2 and TRBJ1-3, with 7 bases that match TRBD1. V was clipped by 2 bases and J by 6 bases; unmatched bases: 7. The CDR3 has 15 residues. Germline CDR1 reads SGHAT; CDR2 reads FQNNGV. The DNA for the CDR3 is TGTGCCAGCAGCTTATCGACAGGGTCAGAAAACACCATATATTTT. It codes for CASSLSTGSENTIYF.

This clone has just one count. This chain connects TRBV27 to TRBJ1-5; 8 bases align to TRBD1. This CDR3 is built from 16 residues. V lost 5 bases, J lost 5 bases, and 11 bases stayed unmatched. The germline gives CDR1 MNHEY, CDR2 SMNVEV (reference sequence). CDR3 nucleotide sequence: TGTGCCAGCAGTCCAGGCGGGACAGGTCCCCATCAGCCCCAGCATTTT. This encodes CASSPGGTGPHQPQHF.

J is TRBJ2-3 and V is TRBV5-6, with a weak D call TRBD1 (5 bases). The germline gives CDR1 SGHDT, CDR2 YYEEEE. The V gene lost 3 bases and the J gene lost 6 bases, with 11 bases spanning the gap. The CDR3 is 13 amino acids. In DNA form, the CDR3 reads TGTGCCAGCAGCTGGGGCACGGTGGATACGCAGTATTTT. As protein: CASSWGTVDTQYF. The full variable domain, with the rest looked up from reference TRBV5-6 and TRBJ2-3, is DAGVTQSPTHLIKTRGQQVTLRCSPKSGHDTVSWYQQALGQGPQFIFQYYEEEERQRGNFPDRFSGHQFPNYSSELNVNALLLGDSALYLCASSWGTVDTQYFGPGTRLTVL.

V is TRBV30 and J is TRBJ2-2; 10 positions agree with TRBD2. The CDR3 runs to 21 residues. J lost 0 bases, V lost 1 base, and 17 bases had no gene match. Germline V gene data show CDR1 as GTSNPN and CDR2 as SVGIG (reference sequence). In nucleotides, the CDR3 is TGTGCCTGGAGTGACAGACGTCTAGCGGGGGCCAAAAGAGCGAACACCGGGGAGCTGTTTTTT. As protein: CAWSDRRLAGAKRANTGELFF. The full variable domain, rest sourced from reference TRBV30 and TRBJ2-2, is SQTIHQWPATLVQPVGSPLSLECTVEGTSNPNLYWYRQAAGRGLQLLFYSVGIGQISSEVPQNLSASRPQDRQFILSSKKLLLSDSGFYLCAWSDRRLAGAKRANTGELFFGEGSRLTVL.

V usage is TRBV7-8 and J usage is TRBJ2-1; TRBD1 matches 8 bases. Losses at the gene ends were 5 bases for V and 6 bases for J; bases not matched to a gene: 6. The V gene's germline CDR1 is SGHVS and CDR2 FQNEAQ. The CDR3 has 14 residues. CDR3 bases: TGTGCCAGCAGCCGTGACAGGGGTGTCAATGAGCAGTTCTTC. Translated, it gives CASSRDRGVNEQFF.

This clone was recorded a few times. The genes are TRBV7-9 and TRBJ1-2, with 9 bases aligning to TRBD1. The germline gives CDR1 SEHNR, CDR2 FQNEAQ (reference sequence). J was trimmed by 4 bases and V by 3 bases; bases with no gene match: 12. The CDR3 totals 17 residues. The CDR3 protein is CASSLVLRDRALYGYTF. CDR3 nucleotides: TGTGCCAGCAGCTTGGTCTTGAGGGACAGGGCGCTCTATGGCTACACCTTC.

CDR3 coding DNA: TGTGCCAGCAGTTATCGAAATGAGCAGTTCTTC. As protein: CASSYRNEQFF. The rearrangement links TRBV28 to TRBJ2-1; D is undetermined. Trimming stripped 4 bases from V and 7 bases from J, with 5 bases between. CDR3 length: 11 amino acids. From germline, CDR1 is MDHEN and CDR2 SYDVKM.

The rearrangement uses TRBV5-1 and TRBJ1-2; possible D gene TRBD1, 5 bases. Trimming pared 2 bases from V and 6 bases from J, leaving 20 bases between. This CDR3 spans 16 amino acids. Germline V lookup: CDR1 SGHRS, CDR2 YFSETQ. CDR3 amino acids: CASSLGLLGGAHGYTF. As DNA, the CDR3 is TGCGCCAGCAGCTTAGGTTTATTGGGGGGTGCTCATGGCTACACCTTC.

Here the CDR3 DNA reads TGTGCCAGCAGCGTAGGAGCGGGGGTTAACACCGGGGAGCTGTTTTTT. Protein product: CASSVGAGVNTGELFF. The V call is TRBV9, the J call TRBJ2-2; 8 bases fit TRBD2. This CDR3 region has 16 residues. Trimming took 0 bases from V and 2 from J; bases not matched to a gene: 3. Germline CDR1 and CDR2: SGDLS and YYNGEE.